This TCR beta chain was observed in a study of T cell changes during pregnancy in multiple sclerosis. The junction had 9 bases not matched to a gene; V was cut back by 5 bases and J by 2 bases. Germline V gene sequence: CDR1 SGHTA, CDR2 FQGNSA. The CDR3 contains 18 residues. The data were produced by immunoSEQ multiplex PCR, yet TCRdb's version contains in-frame clones alone and is incomplete. The data contain 65,000 to 90,000 clones, around 92% of them singletons. This TCR was sampled from a female donor with multiple sclerosis, enrolled in a pregnancy study. The material was peripheral blood, obtained before pregnancy. The V call is TRBV7-2, the J call TRBJ2-1; 13 bases agree with TRBD2. As DNA, the CDR3 is TGTGCCAGCAGCCGAACTAGCGGGAGGGTTTTCGCCTACAATGAGCAGTTCTTC. Its translation is CASSRTSGRVFAYNEQFF.